The 5 T cell receptor beta chains in this list originate from one sample, sequenced in a study of tumor-infiltrating lymphocytes in primary liver carcinoma (dated by TCRdb to about 2017). Total RNA and DNA were co-extracted from around 20-30 mg of bulk tissue with the AllPrep DNA/RNA mini kit, without cell sorting. Sequencing used an Illumina HiSeq 2500. TCRbeta-specific cDNA was reverse-transcribed from around 500 ng total RNA using a constant-region primer and ProtoScript II reverse transcriptase. Three nested multiplex PCR rounds, following a slightly modified ARM-PCR procedure, were used to build the TCRbeta libraries. Each of the first two PCR rounds ran for 9 to 10 cycles using multiplex TRBV1-TRBV30 forward primers together with a Cbeta reverse primer. The public reads were reprocessed in TCRdb via fastp at Q25 and MiXCR, keeping in-frame beta chains. CDR3 protein duplicates are merged, each entry listing the most common genes and DNA. Across this sample there are some 120,000 distinct CDR3 sequences, with 55% to 75% seen only once. Of the sample, 8.4% is held by the ten largest clones.

The sequencing sample was made of liver tumor tissue from sampling region 3. The cell subset or site label for this specimen denotes: tumor region T3, left-lateral pole. The receptors come from a woman aged 55-75 years with primary liver carcinoma and hepatitis B virus infection.

On this clonotype: The CDR3 does not end in the conserved phenylalanine or tryptophan, so this is likely a read error. The DNA is omitted, as the CDR3 cannot be located on it reliably, and the CDR3 follows TCRdb's listing. This rearrangement joins TRBV4-1 to TRBJ2-1; the table's D call TRBD1 went unverified against the DNA. The CDR3 extends over 15 residues, inclusive of both ends. Germline loops: CDR1 MGHRA, CDR2 YSYEKL. The CDR3 region is CASSQGGTGVDEQLY.

Note on this clonotype: At one of its ends the junction is not consistent with the germline gene, which may arise from a read error. The chain links TRBV7-2 to TRBJ1-1; weak D call: TRBD1 (5 bases). Germline loops: CDR1 SGHTA, CDR2 FQGNSA. The CDR3 spans 15 residues. CDR3 loop: CASSLAQGLGTVAFF. CDR3 nucleotide sequence: TGTGCCAGCAGTTTAGCGCAGGGATTAGGGACTGTAGCTTTCTTT.

As for this clonotype: An end of the junction differs from the germline gene, which may be a read error. V and J are TRBV14 and TRBJ1-5; 7 bases fit TRBD1. This CDR3 has 13 amino acids. From germline, CDR1 is SGHDN and CDR2 FVKESK. CDR3 DNA: TGTGCCAGTAGCCAAGGCGACAGGGCCCGGCAGCATTTT. It specifies CASSQGDRARQHF.

Concerning this clonotype: A read error may explain this, as a much larger clone is one base away. The rearrangement links TRBV5-5 to TRBJ1-5; D unresolved. Germline V gene sequence: CDR1 SGHKS, CDR2 YYEKEE (reference sequence). The CDR3 spans 15 residues. Written as DNA, the CDR3 is TGTGCCAGCAGCTTCGGACCGTATAGCAATCAGTCCCAGCATTTT. Protein sequence: CASSFGPYSNQSQHF.

Only one count was recorded for this clonotype. At one boundary the junction diverges from the germline segment, which might be a read error. The J gene is TRBJ2-1, the V gene TRBV19; either TRBD1 or TRBD2 may supply D (5 bases each). CDR3 length: 15 residues. Germline CDR1 LNHDA, CDR2 SQIVND (reference sequence). The chain's CDR3 is CVSSKGTAMRNEQFF. Written as DNA, the CDR3 is TGTGTCAGTAGTAAAGGGACGGCTATGAGGAATGAGCAGTTCTTC.